Following are 29 T cell receptor beta chains from one sample sequenced in a study of T cell responses to AZD1222 COVID-19 vaccine. Generated by immunoSEQ multiplex PCR, the TCRdb table keeps only in-frame clones and is missing some. Here the sample spans around 99,000 clones, around 87% being singletons. This material consisted of peripheral blood, taken 28 days after the second AZD1222 dose. These receptors all stem from an adult who received the AZD1222 COVID-19 vaccine.

This sequence joins TRBV2 and TRBJ1-2, with D perhaps TRBD1 (5 bases). Trimming stripped 6 bases from V and 0 bases from J, with 11 bases between. The CDR3 spans 14 residues. Looked up from germline, CDR1 is SNHLY and CDR2 is FYNNEI. The CDR3 DNA sequence: TGTGCCAGCAGGGTTGGGGGTCCTAACTATGGCTACACCTTC. Protein: CASRVGGPNYGYTF.

The chain links TRBV19 to TRBJ2-7, with 7 bases that match TRBD1. Trimming cost V 5 bases and J 2 bases; bases outside gene matches: 9. The CDR3 has 15 amino acids. Germline V lookup: CDR1 LNHDA, CDR2 SQIVND (reference sequence). CDR3 region: CASSVGTAKAYEQYF. The CDR3 bases are TGTGCCAGTAGTGTTGGGACAGCGAAAGCCTACGAGCAGTACTTC.

The chain carries TRBV3-1 (or the pseudogene TRBV3-2) and TRBJ2-5; TRBD2 aligns across 8 bases. The germline V gene encodes CDR1 LGHDT and CDR2 YNNKEL (reference sequence). V was pared by 11 bases and J by 5 bases, with 16 bases of the junction left unmatched. This CDR3 is built from 15 residues. CDR3 sequence (DNA): TGTGCCGATAGCGGGGAGCCCTCACTCAGGGAGACCCAGTACTTC. Encoded protein: CADSGEPSLRETQYF.

J is TRBJ1-5 and V is TRBV7-3; D is ambiguous. This CDR3 comprises 13 residues. Trimming stripped 0 bases from V and 5 bases from J, with 5 bases between. The germline CDR1 and CDR2 sequences are SGHTA and FQGTGA. In nucleotides, the CDR3 is TGTGCCAGCAGCTTAACTAAGGATCAGCCCCAGCATTTT. Encoded protein: CASSLTKDQPQHF.

This clone was detected only once. This chain uses TRBV9 with TRBJ1-2, with 8 bases that match TRBD1. The CDR3 extends over 16 amino acids. V was clipped by 5 bases and J by 1 base; unmatched bases: 10. CDR1 is SGDLS, CDR2 YYNGEE, per germline. The CDR3 reads CASRPTDRGFNYGYTF. The DNA of the CDR3 is TGTGCCAGCAGGCCTACTGACAGGGGATTTAACTATGGCTACACCTTC.

The J gene is TRBJ2-7, the V gene TRBV6-9; possibly TRBD1 for D (6 bases). The ends were cut back, 0 bases at V and 2 bases at J, with 11 bases in the middle. In germline, CDR1 is MNHGY, CDR2 SVAAGI. This CDR3 contains 15 residues. CDR3 coding DNA: TGTGCCAGCAGTTATTCGCCTCGACAGGCCTACGAGCAGTACTTC. Translation gives CASSYSPRQAYEQYF.

The chain recombines TRBV5-1 with TRBJ1-5; a possible D gene is TRBD1 (6 bases). Germline CDR1 reads SGHRS; CDR2 reads YFSETQ. V was pared by 4 bases and J by 0 bases, with 11 bases between. The CDR3 has 15 residues. DNA of the CDR3: TGCGCCAGCAGCCCTGGACAGACTAGCAATCAGCCCCAGCATTTT. Translation: CASSPGQTSNQPQHF.

This chain links TRBV23-1 with TRBJ2-7; D is ambiguous. TRBV23-1 belongs to the ORF category, with a function that is uncertain. The V end was cut by 2 bases, the J end by 2 bases, with 25 bases between. CDR3 length equals 19 residues. The CDR3 DNA follows: TGCGCCAGCAGTCAAAATGGTCCACCCGACGAAACTTATACCTACGAGCAGTACTTC. Translation gives CASSQNGPPDETYTYEQYF.

The V call is TRBV7-3, the J call TRBJ2-2; D possibly corresponds to TRBD2 (5 bases). From germline, CDR1 is SGHTA and CDR2 FQGTGA. Trimming shortened V by 5 bases and J by 4 bases, and 8 bases separated the two germline ends. The CDR3 loop spans 13 amino acids. The CDR3 bases are TGTGCCAGCAGCCCCGGGATCACCGGGGAGCTGTTTTTT. This gives the protein CASSPGITGELFF.

The V call is TRBV3-1 (or the pseudogene TRBV3-2), the J call TRBJ1-2; 8 nucleotides match TRBD1. Germline loops: CDR1 LGHDT, CDR2 YNNKEL (reference sequence). Trimming took 0 bases from V and 4 from J; bases not matched to a gene: 7. The CDR3 runs to 16 residues. The CDR3, as DNA: TGTGCCAGCAGCCAAGATCTACAGGGGGGCCGCTATGGCTACACCTTC. Protein product: CASSQDLQGGRYGYTF.

This chain joins TRBV11-3 and TRBJ2-5, with TRBD2 as a possible D gene (6 bases). Trimming shortened V by 5 bases and J by 2 bases, and 12 bases separated the two germline ends. Germline loops: CDR1 SGHNT, CDR2 YENEEA. The CDR3 has 14 amino acids. The chain's CDR3 is CASSPGGTQETQYF. In DNA, the CDR3 is TGTGCCAGCAGCCCAGGCGGGACTCAAGAGACCCAGTACTTC. Using reference TRBV11-3 and TRBJ2-5 for the parts outside the CDR3, the full variable domain is EAGVVQSPRYKIIEKKQPVAFWCNPISGHNTLYWYLQNLGQGPELLIRYENEEAVDDSQLPKDRFSAERLKGVDSTLKIQPAELGDSAVYLCASSPGGTQETQYFGPGTRLLVL.

The chain employs TRBV9 and TRBJ2-7; the D is unclear. The CDR3 has 12 residues. Trimming left V 6 bases short and J 5 bases short, with 12 bases between. Germline V gives CDR1 SGDLS, CDR2 YYNGEE. The CDR3 DNA sequence: TGTGCCAGCAATGAAAGTAGGGACGAGCAGTACTTC. This sequence encodes CASNESRDEQYF.

The chain employs TRBV5-5 and TRBJ1-1; the D is unclear. Per germline, CDR1 SGHKS and CDR2 YYEKEE (reference sequence). This CDR3 region has 15 residues. The V gene lost 4 bases and the J gene lost 5 bases, with 18 bases spanning the gap. CDR3 protein: CASSPGRITPTEAFF. In nucleotides, the CDR3 is TGTGCCAGCAGCCCCGGGAGGATCACCCCGACTGAAGCTTTCTTT.

A single count supports this clone. This chain uses TRBV7-8 with TRBJ2-5, with D possibly called TRBD1 or TRBD2 (6 bases each). The V gene lost 1 base and the J gene lost 5 bases, with 11 bases spanning the gap. Germline V gives CDR1 SGHVS, CDR2 FQNEAQ. The CDR3 runs 14 residues. For the CDR3, the DNA is TGTGCCAGCAGCTTAGGGGGGGCGGGGGAGACCCAGTACTTC. It translates to CASSLGGAGETQYF.

This chain uses TRBV19 with TRBJ2-1; weak D call: TRBD2 (6 bases). Germline loops: CDR1 LNHDA, CDR2 SQIVND (reference sequence). Deletions cut 1 base from V and 0 bases from J, with 13 bases between. This CDR3 contains 17 residues. CDR3 sequence reads: CASSIGRLGSSYNEQFF. Written as DNA, the CDR3 is TGTGCCAGTAGTATAGGGCGACTAGGAAGCTCCTACAATGAGCAGTTCTTC.

This sequence joins TRBV3-1 (or the pseudogene TRBV3-2) and TRBJ2-1; D possibly corresponds to TRBD2 (5 bases). The V and J ends lost 1 base and 0 bases respectively, with 10 bases between them. In germline, CDR1 is LGHDT, CDR2 YNNKEL (reference sequence). The CDR3 loop spans 16 amino acids. For the CDR3, the DNA is TGTGCCAGCAGCCAAGTCGGAGGAGACTCCTACAATGAGCAGTTCTTC. Translation gives CASSQVGGDSYNEQFF.

V usage is TRBV7-2 and J usage is TRBJ2-3; D gene uncertain. The CDR3 consists of 19 residues. Germline CDR1 and CDR2: SGHTA and FQGNSA. The germline V and J ends were trimmed by 5 bases and 6 bases, with 30 bases remaining between them. The CDR3 here is CASSGPPSLRSVGSDTQYF. In nucleotides, the CDR3 is TGTGCCAGCAGCGGTCCCCCTTCTCTAAGGTCGGTCGGTTCCGATACGCAGTATTTT. The whole variable domain, filled in from reference TRBV7-2 and TRBJ2-3, reads GAGVSQSPSNKVTEKGKDVELRCDPISGHTALYWYRQSLGQGLEFLIYFQGNSAPDKSGLPSDRFSAERTGGSVSTLTIQRTQQEDSAVYLCASSGPPSLRSVGSDTQYFGPGTRLTVL.

J is TRBJ2-2 and V is TRBV6-5; the D call may be TRBD1 or TRBD2 (5 bases each). V lost 5 bases, J lost 2 bases, and 9 bases lay in between. This CDR3 contains 14 residues. Germline V lookup: CDR1 MNHEY, CDR2 SVGAGI. The DNA of the CDR3 is TGTGCCAGCAGTACCGGGACCAACACCGGGGAGCTGTTTTTT. Translation: CASSTGTNTGELFF.

A few counts support this clone. The chain couples TRBV19 to TRBJ1-2; 9 positions agree with TRBD1. The CDR3 spans 15 residues. From germline, CDR1 is LNHDA and CDR2 SQIVND (reference sequence). The ends lost 5 bases at V and 1 base at J; junction bases unmatched: 5. As DNA, the CDR3 is TGTGCCAGTAGTCCGACGGACAGGGGTAACTATGGCTACACCTTC. Translation gives CASSPTDRGNYGYTF.

This sequence joins TRBV27 and TRBJ1-6; D ambiguous. From germline, CDR1 is MNHEY and CDR2 SMNVEV (reference sequence). There are 14 residues in the CDR3. Trimming took 3 bases from V and 7 from J, leaving 10 bases between them. This CDR3 reads CASSFYSGNSPLHF. The DNA of the CDR3 is TGTGCCAGCAGTTTCTACTCGGGGAATTCACCCCTCCACTTT.

The chain combines TRBV12-5 with TRBJ2-2; weak D call: TRBD1 (5 bases). This CDR3 is built from 14 residues. Germline V gives CDR1 LGHNT, CDR2 FRNRAP. Trimming removed 4 bases at V and 3 bases at J, with 9 bases between. CDR3 DNA: TGTGCTAGTGGTTCCCAGGGTCACACCGGGGAGCTGTTTTTT. It codes for CASGSQGHTGELFF.

The chain is built from TRBV3-1 (or the pseudogene TRBV3-2) and TRBJ1-1; 8 nucleotides match TRBD1. V shed 4 bases and J 5 bases; nucleotides not matched to a gene: 6. The CDR3 has 14 residues. Germline V gene data show CDR1 as LGHDT and CDR2 as YNNKEL (reference sequence). CDR3 in amino acids: CASSLLQGATEAFF. The CDR3 nucleotides are TGTGCCAGCAGCCTCCTGCAGGGGGCGACTGAAGCTTTCTTT.

The gene calls are TRBV5-4 and TRBJ2-7, with unresolved D. The V end lost 1 base, the J end lost 2 bases, and 7 bases lay between the germline ends. The germline V gene encodes CDR1 SGHNT and CDR2 YYREEE (reference sequence). There are 13 residues in the CDR3. CDR3 residues: CASSLPFPYEQYF. The DNA for the CDR3 is TGTGCCAGCAGCTTGCCCTTTCCCTACGAGCAGTACTTC.

As regards this clone: The sample holds other DNA sequences that translate to the same CDR3. V is TRBV6-5 and J is TRBJ1-5, with D possibly TRBD1 on 6 matching bases. The CDR3 is 13 residues long. V lost 7 bases and J lost 2, with 9 bases in between. Germline V lookup: CDR1 MNHEY, CDR2 SVGAGI. In DNA form, the CDR3 reads TGTGCCAGCACAGGGGTCGGCAATCAGCCCCAGCATTTT. It translates to CASTGVGNQPQHF.

This clone has only one observation. The chain uses TRBV7-3 and TRBJ2-6, with 8 bases that match TRBD1. CDR3 length: 16 amino acids. Germline assignment: CDR1 SGHTA and CDR2 FQGTGA. V lost 9 bases to trimming and J lost 2 bases; unmatched junction nucleotides: 9. The CDR3 coding sequence is TGTGCCAGTGCAGGGGGCCGGGCGGCTGGGGCCAACGTCCTGACTTTC. Its protein is CASAGGRAAGANVLTF.

The V and J genes are TRBV6-2 or TRBV6-3 and TRBJ1-5, with 7 bases fitting TRBD1. V shed 3 bases, J shed 1 base, and the junction held 9 bases outside the gene matches. The CDR3 runs 17 residues. From germline, CDR1 is MNHEY and CDR2 SVGEGT. CDR3: CASSYPKQGRSNQPQHF. The CDR3 DNA is TGTGCCAGCAGTTATCCCAAACAGGGGAGGAGCAATCAGCCCCAGCATTTT.

The genes are TRBV7-8 and TRBJ2-7; D gene ambiguous. The germline CDR1 and CDR2 sequences are SGHVS and FQNEAQ. The CDR3 sequence is 14 residues long. V was shortened by 5 bases and J by 6 bases, with 17 bases between the two germline ends. DNA of the CDR3: TGTGCCAGCAGCCGAGACCATTCCCAAGGCGAGCAGTACTTC. This gives the protein CASSRDHSQGEQYF. The full variable domain, rest sourced from reference TRBV7-8 and TRBJ2-7, is GAGVSQSPRYKVAKRGQDVALRCDPISGHVSLFWYQQALGQGPEFLTYFQNEAQLDKSGLPSDRFFAERPEGSVSTLKIQRTQQEDSAVYLCASSRDHSQGEQYFGPGTRLTVT.

This chain joins TRBV5-1 and TRBJ2-2; D unclear. Germline-derived CDR1 and CDR2 are SGHRS and YFSETQ. Trimming stripped 4 bases from V and 6 bases from J, with 10 bases between. The CDR3 loop spans 13 amino acids. The CDR3 DNA reads TGCGCCAGCAGCCCCCAAGGAGCCGGGGAGCTGTTTTTT. This codes for CASSPQGAGELFF.

CDR3 amino acids: CSLAVYNEQFF. CDR3 sequence (DNA): TGCAGCCTCGCGGTCTACAATGAGCAGTTCTTC. The chain uses TRBV20-1 and TRBJ2-1, with D hard to call. The germline V gene encodes CDR1 DFQATT and CDR2 SNEGSKA (reference sequence). The CDR3 has 11 residues.